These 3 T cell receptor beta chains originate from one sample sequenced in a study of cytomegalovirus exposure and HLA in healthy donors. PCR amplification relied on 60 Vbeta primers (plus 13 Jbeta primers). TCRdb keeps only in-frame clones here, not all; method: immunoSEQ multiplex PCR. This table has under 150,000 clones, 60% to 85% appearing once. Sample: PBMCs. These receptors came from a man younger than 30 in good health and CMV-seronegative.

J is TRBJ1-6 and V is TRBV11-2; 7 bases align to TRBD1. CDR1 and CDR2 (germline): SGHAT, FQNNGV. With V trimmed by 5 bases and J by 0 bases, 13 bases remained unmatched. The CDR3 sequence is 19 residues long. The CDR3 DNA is TGTGCCAGCAGCCACCCGGTAGGGACAGAAAGCTCCTATAATTCACCCCTCCACTTT. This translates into CASSHPVGTESSYNSPLHF.

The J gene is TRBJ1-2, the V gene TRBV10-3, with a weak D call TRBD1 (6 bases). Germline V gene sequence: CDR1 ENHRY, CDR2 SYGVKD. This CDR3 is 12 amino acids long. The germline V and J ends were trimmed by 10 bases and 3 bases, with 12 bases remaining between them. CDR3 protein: CATQTGDYGYTF. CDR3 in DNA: TGTGCCACCCAGACAGGAGACTATGGCTACACCTTC.

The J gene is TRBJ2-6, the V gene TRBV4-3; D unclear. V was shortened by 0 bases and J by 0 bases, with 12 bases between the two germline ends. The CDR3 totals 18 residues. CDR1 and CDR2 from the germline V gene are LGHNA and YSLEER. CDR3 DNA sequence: TGCGCCAGCAGCCAAGATTCAGGTTTGCTCTCTGGGGCCAACGTCCTGACTTTC. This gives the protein CASSQDSGLLSGANVLTF.